Following are 8 T cell receptor beta chains from one sample sequenced in a study of T cells in narcolepsy. The assay was immunoSEQ multiplex PCR, and TCRdb's table has in-frame clones only and misses some. The sample contains fewer than 30,000 clones, approximately 85% of which appear only once. The specimen was CD45RA- memory CD4+ T cells from PBMCs. These TCRs come from a human donor with narcolepsy.

V usage is TRBV7-2 and J usage is TRBJ2-1, with 7 bases matching TRBD2. CDR3 length: 16 residues. Germline V lookup: CDR1 SGHTA, CDR2 FQGNSA. The V segment lost 0 bases and the J segment 6 bases; nucleotides outside the gene matches: 8. The CDR3 DNA reads TGTGCCAGCAGCTTAGCTGCCGCGGGAGTTGGCAATGAGCAGTTCTTC. Protein sequence: CASSLAAAGVGNEQFF.

This rearrangement joins TRBV11-2 to TRBJ2-5; 10 nucleotides line up with TRBD1. The CDR3 spans 16 residues. CDR1 and CDR2 (germline): SGHAT, FQNNGV. Unmatched junction bases numbered 10, after V lost 6 bases and J lost 3 bases. CDR3 region: CASRRLLTGGEETQYF. As DNA, the CDR3 is TGTGCCAGCAGGCGCCTTTTGACAGGGGGCGAAGAGACCCAGTACTTC.

V is TRBV10-3 and J is TRBJ2-5; TRBD2 matches 7 bases. Germline V lookup: CDR1 ENHRY, CDR2 SYGVKD. CDR3 length: 16 residues. V dropped 8 bases and J dropped 5; count of bases not matched to a gene: 17. The CDR3 coding sequence is TGTGCCATCGGACTAGGGGCCCCCTTGCAAGAGGAGACCCAGTACTTC. The encoded protein is CAIGLGAPLQEETQYF.

This clone occurred a few times. V gene TRBV6-1 combines with J gene TRBJ2-1; the D gene is possibly TRBD2 (6 bases). Germline V gives CDR1 MNHNS, CDR2 SASEGT. The V end was cut by 2 bases, the J end by 3 bases, with 8 bases between. The CDR3 sequence is 14 residues long. In nucleotides, the CDR3 is TGTGCCAGCAGTGAACTAGCGATCTACAATGAGCAGTTCTTC. Translation: CASSELAIYNEQFF.

This clone was seen once. CDR3 protein: CASSPIGTLAGGRDTQYF. CDR3 coding DNA: TGTGCCAGTAGTCCTATCGGGACTCTAGCGGGAGGGCGAGATACGCAGTATTTT. This rearrangement joins TRBV19 to TRBJ2-3; TRBD2 agrees at 12 bases. CDR1 is LNHDA, CDR2 SQIVND, per germline (reference sequence). Germline trimming cut 5 bases from V and 5 bases from J; bases unmatched to any gene: 14. CDR3 length: 18 amino acids.

The chain combines TRBV6-1 with TRBJ2-7; weak D call: TRBD2 (6 bases). V dropped 4 bases and J dropped 2 bases, with 18 bases sitting between them. CDR3 size: 16 residues. Germline CDR1 and CDR2: MNHNS and SASEGT. The CDR3 region is CASSATSGTPTYEQYF. The CDR3 DNA is TGTGCCAGCAGTGCCACCTCCGGGACTCCGACCTACGAGCAGTACTTC.

The CDR3 DNA reads TGTGCCAGCAGCTTAAACAGGGGGGAAGGCTACACCTTC. This gives the protein CASSLNRGEGYTF. The rearrangement uses TRBV7-3 and TRBJ1-2; 8 positions match TRBD1. V lost 1 base to trimming and J lost 8 bases; unmatched junction nucleotides: 3. The CDR3 contains 13 residues. Germline V CDR1 and CDR2: SGHTA, FQGTGA. Combining the CDR3 with reference TRBV7-3 and TRBJ1-2 gives the whole variable domain GAGVSQTPSNKVTEKGKYVELRCDPISGHTALYWYRQSLGQGPEFLIYFQGTGAADDSGLPNDRFFAVRPEGSVSTLKIQRTERGDSAVYLCASSLNRGEGYTFGSGTRLTVV.

V and J are TRBV11-1 and TRBJ2-2; TRBD2 matches 7 bases. In germline, CDR1 is SGHAT, CDR2 FQDESV (reference sequence). J was trimmed by 4 bases and V by 4 bases; bases with no gene match: 3. The CDR3 sequence is 14 residues long. The CDR3 DNA reads as TGTGCCAGCAGCTCAGGGAGGGGCACCGGGGAGCTGTTTTTT. Its protein product is CASSSGRGTGELFF.